This TCR beta chain was identified during a study of blood T cell repertoires in COVID-19. Some clones are missing from TCRdb's copy, which holds only in-frame ones; the method was immunoSEQ multiplex PCR. This sample has under 200,000 clones, with less than 90% found just once. Looked up from germline, CDR1 is SEHNR and CDR2 is FQNEAQ (reference sequence). The V end was cut by 3 bases, the J end by 8 bases, with 13 bases between. The CDR3 consists of 13 residues. The chain links TRBV7-9 to TRBJ1-2; weak D call: TRBD1 (6 bases). This TCR came from a man in his sixties with acute or convalescent COVID-19. Material for sequencing was peripheral blood. CDR3: CASSFLQGRGYTF. The CDR3 DNA reads as TGTGCCAGCAGCTTCTTACAGGGTCGCGGCTACACCTTC.